The 20 T cell receptor beta chains below were found in one sample sequenced in a study of blood T cell repertoires in COVID-19. Data came from immunoSEQ multiplex PCR; TCRdb stores just in-frame clones and leaves some out. The data contain fewer than 300,000 clones, approximately 90% of them singletons. Sequences were obtained from peripheral blood. These receptors all stem from a woman aged 25 to 45 with COVID-19, enrolled during active disease.

V usage is TRBV7-2 and J usage is TRBJ1-6; the match to TRBD1 covers 8 bases. CDR3 length: 15 amino acids. V trimming: 1 base; J trimming: 10 bases; junction bases outside the gene matches: 6. In germline, CDR1 is SGHTA, CDR2 FQGNSA. CDR3: CASSLEGQVGSPLHF. For the CDR3, the DNA is TGTGCCAGCAGCTTAGAGGGACAGGTGGGGTCACCCCTCCACTTT.

The CDR3 protein is CASSLELSGELFF. For the CDR3, the DNA is TGTGCCAGCAGCCTAGAGCTTAGCGGGGAGCTGTTTTTT. The chain links TRBV7-9 to TRBJ2-2; D gene ambiguous. V was cut by 5 bases and J by 7 bases, with 11 bases left in between. The CDR3 totals 13 residues. In germline, CDR1 is SEHNR, CDR2 FQNEAQ (reference sequence).

This chain uses TRBV5-1 with TRBJ2-7, with D possibly TRBD1 on 6 matching bases. Germline V gene sequence: CDR1 SGHRS, CDR2 YFSETQ. CDR3 size: 14 residues. Trimming stripped 2 bases from V and 3 bases from J, with 12 bases between. The CDR3 loop is CASSFTVQGYEQYF. DNA for the CDR3: TGCGCCAGCAGCTTCACGGTACAGGGCTACGAGCAGTACTTC.

The CDR3 coding sequence is TGTGCCAGCAGCGTAGCGCCCGAGAGGAGCTACGAGCAGTACTTC. This codes for CASSVAPERSYEQYF. The rearrangement links TRBV9 to TRBJ2-7; no firm D call. The CDR3 extends over 15 amino acids. Trimming pared 0 bases from V and 3 bases from J, leaving 13 bases between. Germline assignment: CDR1 SGDLS and CDR2 YYNGEE.

The chain couples TRBV27 to TRBJ1-1, with 10 bases that match TRBD1. This CDR3 has 15 residues. The V segment lost 6 bases and the J segment 4 bases; nucleotides outside the gene matches: 8. From germline, CDR1 is MNHEY and CDR2 SMNVEV (reference sequence). CDR3 residues: CASRPGQGIGTEAFF. The DNA for the CDR3 is TGTGCCAGCAGGCCGGGACAGGGGATTGGCACTGAAGCTTTCTTT.

This rearrangement joins TRBV3-1 (or the pseudogene TRBV3-2) to TRBJ2-7; tentatively, D is TRBD2 (5 bases). Trimming took 1 base from V and 2 from J, leaving 6 bases between them. There are 13 residues in the CDR3. CDR1 LGHDT and CDR2 YNNKEL come from the germline V gene (reference sequence). CDR3 protein: CASSQAGTYEQYF. CDR3 DNA: TGTGCCAGCAGCCAAGCGGGAACCTACGAGCAGTACTTC.

This chain joins TRBV30 and TRBJ2-7; 7 bases fit TRBD2. The germline gives CDR1 GTSNPN, CDR2 SVGIG (reference sequence). There are 14 residues in the CDR3. J lost 2 bases, V lost 1 base, and 5 bases had no gene match. CDR3 region: CAWSAGGGPYEQYF. In nucleotides, the CDR3 is TGTGCCTGGAGTGCGGGGGGAGGCCCCTACGAGCAGTACTTC.

The chain carries TRBV28 and TRBJ2-3; the match to TRBD2 covers 7 bases. The germline gives CDR1 MDHEN, CDR2 SYDVKM. V was pared by 2 bases and J by 4 bases, with 9 bases of the junction left unmatched. The length of the CDR3 is 16 residues. CDR3 amino acids: CASSLTAGAGADTQYF. CDR3 nucleotides: TGTGCCAGCAGTTTAACGGCGGGAGCCGGGGCAGATACGCAGTATTTT.

J is TRBJ2-7 and V is TRBV30; TRBD1 might be the D (7 bases). The CDR3 covers 11 residues. The germline V gene has CDR1 GTSNPN and CDR2 SVGIG (reference sequence). V was shortened by 7 bases and J by 12 bases, with 19 bases between the two germline ends. CDR3 in amino acids: CASTQGGQTYF. The CDR3 DNA follows: TGTGCCTCCACTCAGGGGGGACAAACGTACTTC.

This chain joins TRBV29-1 and TRBJ2-1; 9 nucleotides line up with TRBD2. This CDR3 is built from 13 residues. J was trimmed by 4 bases and V by 2 bases; bases with no gene match: 0. Germline loops: CDR1 SQVTM, CDR2 ANQGSEA. DNA for the CDR3: TGCAGCGTTGAAACTAGCGGGTACAATGAGCAGTTCTTC. It codes for CSVETSGYNEQFF.

The rearrangement joins TRBV15 to TRBJ1-4; the D gene is possibly TRBD1 (6 bases). The CDR3 is made up of 15 amino acids. Germline V gene data show CDR1 as LNHNV and CDR2 as YYDKDF (reference sequence). The V end was cut by 9 bases, the J end by 1 base, with 15 bases between. The CDR3 reads CATTDRRLTNEKLFF. Here the CDR3 DNA reads TGTGCCACTACCGACAGGCGACTAACTAATGAAAAACTGTTTTTT.

The chain carries TRBV3-1 (or the pseudogene TRBV3-2) and TRBJ2-5, with TRBD2 matching over 7 bases. Unmatched junction bases numbered 7, after V lost 1 base and J lost 5 bases. CDR3 length equals 15 residues. The germline V gene has CDR1 LGHDT and CDR2 YNNKEL (reference sequence). Written as DNA, the CDR3 is TGTGCCAGCAGCCAAGGGGGAGGGCCGATGGAGACCCAGTACTTC. Its translation: CASSQGGGPMETQYF.

The J gene is TRBJ1-5, the V gene TRBV28; D is uncertain. The CDR3 is made up of 13 amino acids. Trimming pared 6 bases from V and 4 bases from J, leaving 10 bases between. Germline V gene sequence: CDR1 MDHEN, CDR2 SYDVKM. The CDR3 region has the DNA TGTGCCAGCAGGATGACACCTAATCAGCCCCAGCATTTT. Its translation is CASRMTPNQPQHF.

Only one count was recorded for this clone. The chain combines TRBV11-2 with TRBJ2-1, with D possibly matching TRBD2 (5 bases). V lost 5 bases and J lost 3, with 8 bases in between. This CDR3 region has 13 residues. The germline CDR1 and CDR2 sequences are SGHAT and FQNNGV. The CDR3 sequence: CASSPDYYNEQFF. The CDR3 DNA reads as TGTGCCAGCAGCCCTGACTACTACAATGAGCAGTTCTTC.

The chain joins TRBV5-1 to TRBJ2-1, with TRBD1 matching over 8 bases. The CDR3 consists of 16 residues. The ends lost 4 bases at V and 2 bases at J; junction bases unmatched: 8. Germline V gene sequence: CDR1 SGHRS, CDR2 YFSETQ. CDR3 protein: CASSTRTGRTYNEQFF. Written as DNA, the CDR3 is TGCGCCAGCAGCACCCGGACAGGGAGAACCTACAATGAGCAGTTCTTC.

The gene calls are TRBV6-5 and TRBJ1-1; no reliable D call. V was trimmed by 6 bases and J by 1 base, leaving 6 bases between them. The CDR3 sequence is 12 residues long. The V gene's germline CDR1 is MNHEY and CDR2 SVGAGI. In nucleotides, the CDR3 is TGTGCCAGCAGGAGGGAGAACACTGAAGCTTTCTTT. It translates to CASRRENTEAFF.

This chain connects TRBV6-4 to TRBJ2-7, with 7 bases aligning to TRBD1. Trimming cost V 5 bases and J 3 bases; bases outside gene matches: 13. The CDR3 consists of 16 residues. Germline values: CDR1 MRHNA, CDR2 SNTAGT. This CDR3 reads CASSSPLRDSNYEQYF. The CDR3 DNA follows: TGTGCCAGCAGTTCCCCACTCCGGGACAGCAACTACGAGCAGTACTTC.

The chain employs TRBV15 and TRBJ1-1, with D possibly matching TRBD1 (5 bases). In germline, CDR1 is LNHNV, CDR2 YYDKDF (reference sequence). The CDR3 covers 12 residues. The V end was cut by 5 bases, the J end by 7 bases, with 11 bases between. The CDR3: CATSDYRSEAFF. The CDR3 nucleotides read TGTGCCACCAGCGATTACAGGAGTGAAGCTTTCTTT.

V and J are TRBV5-5 and TRBJ1-6; 9 positions match TRBD1. With V trimmed by 4 bases and J by 7 bases, 6 bases remained unmatched. The CDR3 covers 15 residues. In germline, CDR1 is SGHKS, CDR2 YYEKEE (reference sequence). CDR3 in amino acids: CASSPWTGDNSPLHF. In DNA, the CDR3 is TGTGCCAGCAGCCCATGGACAGGGGACAATTCACCCCTCCACTTT.

The rearrangement joins TRBV7-9 to TRBJ2-5, with 10 bases lining up with TRBD1. Trimming cost V 6 bases and J 5 bases; bases outside gene matches: 6. The CDR3 spans 14 residues. CDR1 and CDR2 (germline): SEHNR, FQNEAQ (reference sequence). This CDR3 is CASSDRGLRETQYF. In DNA form, the CDR3 reads TGTGCCAGCAGTGACAGGGGGCTAAGGGAGACCCAGTACTTC.